The T cell receptor beta chain under discussion was sequenced for a study of early T cells in non-severe SARS-CoV-2 infection. Study information: The input, bulk RNA from unsorted whole blood, was sequenced, and chains were unpaired.

The CDR3 is 16 amino acids. Germline V gives CDR1 SGHKS, CDR2 YYEKEE (reference sequence). The ends lost 4 bases at V and 7 bases at J; junction bases unmatched: 12. Molecules of cDNA were individually given unique molecular identifiers that were attached to them. MiXCR, run by TCRdb on the 5' RACE reads, gives a single entry per CDR3 protein. The sample holds about 21,000 distinct CDR3 sequences, 4.5% to 6% seen once. General study points: Private and CD4 specificities were missed by VDJdb matching, which favored anti-spike CD8 responses.

This clonotype has at least ten counts. Its antigen is not identified. The source was whole blood, collected at baseline. The receptor comes from an adult who was a healthcare worker with PCR-confirmed SARS-CoV-2 infection or an uninfected control (not recorded which). The V gene is TRBV5-5, the J gene TRBJ1-3; 9 nucleotides align to TRBD1. CDR3 sequence reads: CASSPTGGSPRNTIYF. The CDR3, as DNA: TGTGCCAGCAGCCCGACAGGGGGGTCCCCTCGGAACACCATATATTTT. The complete variable domain, with remaining parts taken from reference TRBV5-5 and TRBJ1-3, reads DAGVTQSPTHLIKTRGQQVTLRCSPISGHKSVSWYQQVLGQGPQFIFQYYEKEERGRGNFPDRFSARQFPNYSSELNVNALLLGDSALYLCASSPTGGSPRNTIYFGEGSWLTVV.